Below, 23 T cell receptor beta chains from the same sample are listed, as sequenced in a study of shared clonotypes between healthy human individuals. Clones were read by immunoSEQ multiplex PCR, and TCRdb kept only the in-frame ones, dropping some. The table has 400,000 to 550,000 clones, 79% seen once; the top ten hold about 12%. The sequencing input was PBMCs. The origin of the receptors is a woman between 40 and 50 years old in good health. Some clones in this sample may be carry-over from other donors' samples.

The chain joins TRBV27 to TRBJ2-6, with a weak D call TRBD1 (6 bases). V was clipped by 0 bases and J by 0 bases, with 9 bases between them. Per germline, CDR1 MNHEY and CDR2 SMNVEV (reference sequence). The CDR3 is 17 amino acids. CDR3 amino acids: CASSLSGAVSGANVLTF. CDR3 DNA sequence: TGTGCCAGCAGTTTATCGGGGGCAGTCTCTGGGGCCAACGTCCTGACTTTC.

This clone appeared a few times. V and J are TRBV30 and TRBJ1-3; D is unclear. Trimming left V 3 bases short and J 5 bases short, with 8 bases between. The CDR3 length is 12 residues. Germline assignment: CDR1 GTSNPN and CDR2 SVGIG (reference sequence). CDR3 residues: CAWRQGRNTIYF. The CDR3, as DNA: TGTGCCTGGAGACAAGGGAGAAACACCATATATTTT.

The rearrangement joins TRBV30 to TRBJ2-1; D may be TRBD1 (5 bases). Between the trimmed V and J ends, which lost 5 bases and 10 bases, there was a span of 15 bases. CDR1 and CDR2 from the germline V gene are GTSNPN and SVGIG (reference sequence). The CDR3 has 12 residues. The DNA for the CDR3 is TGTGCCTGGGGTGGGGCAGGAGAGGAGCAGTTCTTC. It encodes CAWGGAGEEQFF.

The rearrangement links TRBV6-1 to TRBJ2-1; a possible D gene is TRBD1 (6 bases). CDR3 length equals 12 residues. V lost 3 bases to trimming and J lost 12 bases, with 12 bases between them. Germline assignment: CDR1 MNHNS and CDR2 SASEGT. CDR3 protein: CASSDQGFRQFF. CDR3 in DNA: TGTGCCAGCAGTGATCAGGGGTTCCGGCAGTTCTTC.

This chain uses TRBV6-1 with TRBJ2-2; D is unclear. With 5 bases removed from V and 5 bases from J, the gap between germline ends came to 6 bases. The length of the CDR3 is 12 residues. Germline V lookup: CDR1 MNHNS, CDR2 SASEGT. CDR3 region: CASSFGTGELFF. CDR3 coding DNA: TGTGCCAGCAGTTTCGGGACCGGGGAGCTGTTTTTT.

The chain carries TRBV7-2 and TRBJ2-7, with D perhaps given as TRBD1 or TRBD2 (5 bases each). Trimming removed 2 bases from V and 11 bases from J, with 13 bases in between. This CDR3 contains 12 residues. Germline V gene sequence: CDR1 SGHTA, CDR2 FQGNSA. The CDR3 DNA is TGTGCCAGCAGCTTATTTCAGGGAGTAAAGTACTTC. It yields the protein CASSLFQGVKYF.

Remarks on this clone: Other nucleotide sequences in the sample specify the same CDR3. The chain combines TRBV9 with TRBJ2-3; D ambiguous. V lost 2 bases and J lost 0, with 1 base in between. Germline V gene sequence: CDR1 SGDLS, CDR2 YYNGEE. This CDR3 is 12 amino acids long. CDR3 nucleotide sequence: TGTGCCAGCAGCGTGAGCACAGATACGCAGTATTTT. It encodes CASSVSTDTQYF.

This clone was detected only a few times. The chain combines TRBV7-9 with TRBJ1-1; possibly TRBD1 for D (5 bases). V was shortened by 4 bases and J by 2 bases, with 11 bases between the two germline ends. Germline V gives CDR1 SEHNR, CDR2 FQNEAQ (reference sequence). The CDR3 is 14 residues long. CDR3 coding DNA: TGTGCCAGCAGCTCAGTTGGGGCTAACACTGAAGCTTTCTTT. Amino acid sequence: CASSSVGANTEAFF. Together with reference TRBV7-9 and TRBJ1-1, the CDR3 gives the full variable domain: DTGVSQNPRHKITKRGQNVTFRCDPISEHNRLYWYRQTLGQGPEFLTYFQNEAQLEKSRLLSDRFSAERPKGSFSTLEIQRTEQGDSAMYLCASSSVGANTEAFFGQGTRLTVV.

As for this clone: One junction end does not reproduce the germline sequence, and a read error may be involved. This chain joins TRBV30 and TRBJ2-1, with D possibly matching TRBD2 (6 bases). The CDR3 length is 13 residues. In germline, CDR1 is GTSNPN, CDR2 SVGIG (reference sequence). As DNA, the CDR3 is TGTACCTGGAGCCGGACTACGTTACATGAGCAGTTCTTC. Protein: CTWSRTTLHEQFF.

This chain joins TRBV5-6 and TRBJ2-1; maybe TRBD1 (6 bases). Germline-derived CDR1 and CDR2 are SGHDT and YYEEEE. V lost 4 bases and J 7 bases, leaving 12 bases between the germline ends. The length of the CDR3 is 13 residues. The CDR3, as DNA: TGTGCCAGCAGCCGGGACAAAAGTAATGAGCAGTTCTTC. This codes for CASSRDKSNEQFF.

This sequence joins TRBV18 and TRBJ2-3; no clear D gene. Germline loops: CDR1 KGHSH, CDR2 LQKENI. CDR3 length equals 14 residues. V lost 2 bases, J lost 6 bases, and 12 bases lay in between. CDR3 nucleotides: TGTGCCAGCTCACCAATGGAGCATGCGGATACGCAGTATTTT. This gives the protein CASSPMEHADTQYF.

The gene calls are TRBV7-3 and TRBJ2-3, with 10 bases matching TRBD1. The germline CDR1 and CDR2 sequences are SGHTA and FQGTGA. This CDR3 region has 14 residues. V lost 4 bases and J lost 4; bases outside the gene matches: 2. Here the CDR3 DNA reads TGTGCCAGCAGCTCCGGGACAGGGGCAGATACGCAGTATTTT. It codes for CASSSGTGADTQYF. The complete variable domain, with remaining parts taken from reference TRBV7-3 and TRBJ2-3, reads GAGVSQTPSNKVTEKGKYVELRCDPISGHTALYWYRQSLGQGPEFLIYFQGTGAADDSGLPNDRFFAVRPEGSVSTLKIQRTERGDSAVYLCASSSGTGADTQYFGPGTRLTVL.

The V gene is TRBV6-1, the J gene TRBJ2-1, with D unresolved. The CDR3 is 14 amino acids. The V end was cut by 2 bases, the J end by 6 bases, with 11 bases between. Germline V gene lookup returns CDR1 MNHNS and CDR2 SASEGT. The CDR3 DNA sequence: TGTGCCAGCAGTGAACAGGTCCAAACCAATGAGCAGTTCTTC. As protein: CASSEQVQTNEQFF.

The chain combines TRBV30 with TRBJ1-6; possible D gene TRBD1, 5 bases. Trimming cost V 7 bases and J 6 bases, with 10 bases left between them. Germline V lookup: CDR1 GTSNPN, CDR2 SVGIG (reference sequence). The CDR3 extends over 12 amino acids. The DNA of the CDR3 is TGTGCCTCTGGGGGGGGTAATTCACCCCTCCACTTT. Its translation: CASGGGNSPLHF.

This chain connects TRBV6-1 to TRBJ2-2; TRBD1 agrees at 8 bases. The CDR3 has 15 residues. Germline values: CDR1 MNHNS, CDR2 SASEGT. Trimming took 4 bases from V and 1 from J; bases not matched to a gene: 2. CDR3 in amino acids: CASSGQGRNTGELFF. The DNA for the CDR3 is TGTGCCAGCAGTGGACAGGGGCGGAACACCGGGGAGCTGTTTTTT.

There are a few counts of this clone. This chain connects TRBV11-1 to TRBJ2-5; no definite D call. This CDR3 region has 15 residues. Germline assignment: CDR1 SGHAT and CDR2 FQDESV (reference sequence). V lost 1 base, J lost 5 bases, and 14 bases lay in between. CDR3 sequence: CASSLDRASVETQYF. The CDR3, as DNA: TGTGCCAGCAGCTTAGATCGGGCGAGTGTGGAGACCCAGTACTTC.

This clone was recorded once. The chain recombines TRBV11-2 with TRBJ2-5; D is perhaps TRBD2 (6 bases). Germline V gene data show CDR1 as SGHAT and CDR2 as FQNNGV. V was shortened by 2 bases and J by 5 bases, with 15 bases between the two germline ends. The CDR3 contains 15 residues. CDR3 DNA sequence: TGTGCCAGCAGCTTATTGTTACTAGCAGGGGAGACCCAGTACTTC. It specifies CASSLLLLAGETQYF.

The rearrangement joins TRBV11-3 to TRBJ2-3; D uncertain. V was trimmed by 5 bases and J by 0 bases, leaving 18 bases between them. The CDR3 consists of 17 residues. Germline CDR1 reads SGHNT; CDR2 reads YENEEA. DNA of the CDR3: TGTGCCAGCAGCGATTTAGTCGGTGCTACTAGCACAGATACGCAGTATTTT. It specifies CASSDLVGATSTDTQYF.

This rearrangement joins TRBV28 to TRBJ2-4; D gene unclear. Germline V gene sequence: CDR1 MDHEN, CDR2 SYDVKM. Deletions cut 5 bases from V and 0 bases from J, with 8 bases between. The CDR3 is 14 residues long. CDR3 in amino acids: CASSRTVAKNIQYF. The DNA for the CDR3 is TGTGCCAGCAGTAGGACGGTAGCCAAAAACATTCAGTACTTC.

This clone was observed once. Within the sample, other DNA sequences also encode this same CDR3. V usage is TRBV11-2 and J usage is TRBJ2-5, with D perhaps TRBD1 or TRBD2 (5 bases each). Between the trimmed V and J ends, which lost 5 bases and 1 base, there was a span of 8 bases. CDR1 SGHAT and CDR2 FQNNGV come from the germline V gene. The CDR3 contains 13 residues. CDR3 in amino acids: CASSRDRQETQYF. In DNA form, the CDR3 reads TGTGCCAGCAGCCGGGACCGCCAAGAGACCCAGTACTTC.

The V and J genes are TRBV19 and TRBJ2-3; 8 bases match TRBD2. The CDR3 spans 13 residues. V lost 2 bases and J lost 5; bases outside the gene matches: 0. Germline V gene data show CDR1 as LNHDA and CDR2 as SQIVND (reference sequence). The DNA of the CDR3 is TGTGCCAGTAGTATAAGCGGGAGAGATACGCAGTATTTT. Amino acids: CASSISGRDTQYF.

This clone was found once. Different DNA sequences within this sample yield the same CDR3. V is TRBV29-1 and J is TRBJ1-4; 9 bases match TRBD1. The V gene's germline CDR1 is SQVTM and CDR2 ANQGSEA. Trimming at V came to 7 bases and at J to 7 bases, leaving 7 bases not matched to a gene. This CDR3 has 13 amino acids. The CDR3 DNA sequence: TGCAGCGCACGACAGGGGGGAAGTGAAAAACTGTTTTTT. It is translated as CSARQGGSEKLFF.

The V call is TRBV11-2, the J call TRBJ2-7, with D possibly being TRBD1 (5 bases). The V gene's germline CDR1 is SGHAT and CDR2 FQNNGV. The V gene lost 5 bases and the J gene lost 2 bases, with 13 bases spanning the gap. The CDR3 is 14 amino acids. CDR3 nucleotides: TGTGCCAGCAGCCTGGCAGGGTTAACCTACGAGCAGTACTTC. Its translation is CASSLAGLTYEQYF.